This T cell receptor (beta chain) emerged from a study of cytomegalovirus exposure and HLA in healthy donors. Germline CDR1 and CDR2: LGHNA and YNFKEQ. Trimming took 2 bases from V and 3 from J; bases not matched to a gene: 8. This CDR3 spans 16 amino acids. In regard to this clone: Its antigen remains unknown.

PCR involved 60 Vbeta and 13 Jbeta primers. As originally analysed: Unique TCR beta chains numbered approximately 76 million in a later analysis, with roughly 10 million shared. The method was immunoSEQ multiplex PCR; TCRdb's version includes in-frame clones alone and lacks a portion of them. That table is the source of V, J and clone size, and D and trimming were worked out from the DNA. Its clone listing holds about 51,000 clones. The study's findings and limits: The later analysis indicated that the majority of CMV-associated TCR beta chains appeared HLA-restricted.

The sequence derives from a man aged 40-55 years in good health and CMV-seropositive. Sequenced sample: PBMCs. J is TRBJ1-1 and V is TRBV4-2; 8 bases are a match to TRBD1. CDR3 bases: TGTGCCAGCAGCCAACCCCGACAGGGGTCGGACACTGAAGCTTTCTTT. This translates into CASSQPRQGSDTEAFF.